A selection of T cell receptor beta chains follows, all from one sample in a study of OX40 agonist ivuxolimab in advanced cancers. The protocol was immunoSEQ multiplex PCR, while the TCRdb copy is restricted to in-frame clones and leaves out a portion. The data hold 70,000 or so clones, with under 90% observed a single time. The specimen was CD4+ or CD8+ T cells sorted from blood, collected in a trial of the OX40 agonist ivuxolimab. The receptors were sampled from an adult with an advanced solid tumor such as melanoma, head and neck, liver or kidney cancer. CDR3s include the opening cysteine and the closing phenylalanine or tryptophan. A D gene is named only where the DNA matches it firmly. Rows may omit the clone size; those that give it use once, few, many or a size class.

D gene | J gene | clone size | V gene | CDR3 DNA | CDR3 protein
TRBD1 | TRBJ1-1 | NA | TRBV9 | TGTGCCAGCAGTAAAACAGGGGGCGGTAGGACTTTCTTT | CASSKTGGGRTFF
NA | TRBJ1-5 | NA | TRBV7-9 | TGTGCCAGCAGCCTCGGGTCCGGAGGAGGTCAGCCCCAGCATTTT | CASSLGSGGGQPQHF
NA | TRBJ2-5 | few | TRBV29-1 | TGCAGCGTTGAAGACGAGAAACAGGGTCGAGGGCAAGAGACCCAGTACTTC | CSVEDEKQGRGQETQYF
TRBD1 | TRBJ1-5 | NA | TRBV19 | TGTGCCAGTAGTGACAGGGTAGTTCAGCCCCAGCATTTT | CASSDRVVQPQHF
TRBD1 | TRBJ2-7 | NA | TRBV19 | TGTGCCAGTAGTATTGCGGGACAGGGAGCATACGAGCAGTACTTC | CASSIAGQGAYEQYF
TRBD1 | TRBJ1-2 | few | TRBV5-1 | TGCGCCAGCAGCAACCCAGGGACAGGGGCAAGCGGCTACACCTTC | CASSNPGTGASGYTF
TRBD1 | TRBJ2-2 | NA | TRBV10-3 | TGTGCCATCAGTGATGGACAGGGGGACAGGGAGCTGTTTTTT | CAISDGQGDRELFF
NA | TRBJ2-7 | NA | TRBV7-5 | TGTGCCAGCAGCTTAGAAAGGGACAGACCTTACGAGCAGTACTTC | CASSLERDRPYEQYF
NA | TRBJ2-2 | NA | TRBV7-2 | TGTGCCAGCAGCTTGAGAGGGGGGGACACCGGGGAGCTGTTTTTT | CASSLRGGDTGELFF
TRBD2 | TRBJ2-1 | NA | TRBV5-1 | TGCGCCAGCAGCTTGGGGACTAGCGGTTACAATGAGCAGTTCTTC | CASSLGTSGYNEQFF
NA | TRBJ2-1 | NA | TRBV4-3 | TGCGCCAGCAGCCAGGAGCAGGTAACCTACAATGAGCAGTTCTTC | CASSQEQVTYNEQFF
NA | TRBJ1-5 | NA | TRBV27 | TGTGCCAGCCGGGGGACTGGCAATCAGCCCCAGCATTTT | CASRGTGNQPQHF
NA | TRBJ1-3 | NA | TRBV19 | TGTGCCAGTAGTCTGGCGACAAAGAGCTCTGGAAACACCATATATTTT | CASSLATKSSGNTIYF
TRBD2 | TRBJ2-3 | once | TRBV6-7 | TGTGCCAGCAGTTGCACCTCAAGACTAGCGGGAGGGCCGTACACAGATACGCAGTATTTT | CASSCTSRLAGGPYTDTQYF
NA | TRBJ2-1 | NA | TRBV19 | TGTGCCAGTTCGCGCAGGGGACGCAATGAGCAGTTCTTC | CASSRRGRNEQFF
TRBD1 | TRBJ1-1 | NA | TRBV7-2 | TGTGCCAGCAGCTTAGGGACAGGGCGGAACACTGAAGCTTTCTTT | CASSLGTGRNTEAFF
NA | TRBJ2-7 | NA | TRBV28 | TGTGCCAGCAGTTTCGGACACGAGCAGTACTTC | CASSFGHEQYF
TRBD2 | TRBJ2-2 | medium-sized | TRBV2 | TGTGCCAGCAGTGAACAATCGGGAGGGCAAGGCGGGGAGCTGTTTTTT | CASSEQSGGQGGELFF
TRBD1 | TRBJ2-7 | NA | TRBV5-1 | TGCGCCAGCAGCGAGGACAGGGTTTTTGAAAGCGAGCAGTACTTC | CASSEDRVFESEQYF
NA | TRBJ1-5 | NA | TRBV12-1 | TGTGCCAGCAACCGGCCGCAGCCCCAGCATTTT | CASNRPQPQHF
NA | TRBJ2-6 | NA | TRBV7-2 | TGTGCCAGCAGCTTAGTTGAAGGGCGCGGGGCCAACGTCCTGACTTTC | CASSLVEGRGANVLTF
TRBD1 | TRBJ2-5 | NA | TRBV6-1 | TGTGCCAGCAGTGTAGACAGGGTAGAGACCCAGTACTTC | CASSVDRVETQYF
TRBD2 | TRBJ2-1 | NA | TRBV11-2 | TGTGCCAGCAGCGCGACTAGCGGGGGTAGTGAGCAGTTCTTC | CASSATSGGSEQFF
NA | TRBJ2-4 | NA | TRBV5-5 | TGTGCCAGCAGCTTCTGGGGTCTAGCCAAAAACATTCAGTACTTC | CASSFWGLAKNIQYF
NA | TRBJ2-2 | NA | TRBV5-1 | TGCGCCAGCAGCCCCGGTCTCCAGTCGAACACCGGGGAGCTGTTTTTT | CASSPGLQSNTGELFF
NA | TRBJ1-1 | NA | TRBV11-3 | TGTGCCAGCAGCTTAGGGGCCAGTTCCACTGAAGCTTTCTTT | CASSLGASSTEAFF
NA | TRBJ1-1 | NA | TRBV7-2 | TGTGCCAGCAGCTTATCCCCAGGGGAGGCTGAAGCTTTCTTT | CASSLSPGEAEAFF
NA | TRBJ2-3 | NA | TRBV5-1 | TGCGCCAGCAGCCCTGGACAGACGGGGGATACGCAGTATTTT | CASSPGQTGDTQYF
TRBD1 | TRBJ2-7 | NA | TRBV2 | TGTGCCAGCAGTGAAGCGGGTGGGACAGGGGGGTACTTC | CASSEAGGTGGYF
NA | TRBJ2-5 | NA | TRBV4-3 | TGCGCCAGCAGCCGGGGGCTGGGCGGGGGCCAAGAGACCCAGTACTTC | CASSRGLGGGQETQYF
TRBD1 | TRBJ2-7 | NA | TRBV7-2 | TGTGCCAGCAGCGTGCGACAGGGTTATTACGAGCAGTACTTC | CASSVRQGYYEQYF
TRBD2 | TRBJ2-3 | once | TRBV6-6 | TGTGCCAGCAGTTCCAAGCGGGGGGGCCGCACAGATACGCAGTATTTT | CASSSKRGGRTDTQYF
NA | TRBJ1-3 | NA | TRBV28 | TGTGCCAGCAGTGGGACTCGCGGAAACACCATATATTTT | CASSGTRGNTIYF
TRBD2 | TRBJ2-3 | NA | TRBV5-6 | TGTGCCAGCAGCCCCGGGACTAGCGGGACCGATACGCAGTATTTT | CASSPGTSGTDTQYF
NA | TRBJ1-1 | NA | TRBV5-1 | TGCGCCAGCAGCTTGGTCGTCGGCAGTGAAGCTTTCTTT | CASSLVVGSEAFF
NA | TRBJ1-5 | NA | TRBV28 | TGTGCCAGCAGTTTAGTTTTTGGGGCGACTAGGCAGCCCCAGCATTTT | CASSLVFGATRQPQHF
NA | TRBJ1-1 | NA | TRBV10-3 | TGTGCCATCAGTAAGACCGGGACGGGGGGAAACACTGAAGCTTTCTTT | CAISKTGTGGNTEAFF
NA | TRBJ1-2 | NA | TRBV10-3 | TGTGCCATCAGTGGAAAAACAGGGAACGTCGGCGGCTACACCTTC | CAISGKTGNVGGYTF
NA | TRBJ1-3 | NA | TRBV5-1 | TGCGCCAGCAGCTTAACAGGATCCTCTGGAAACACCATATATTTT | CASSLTGSSGNTIYF
NA | TRBJ2-1 | NA | TRBV7-7 | TGTGCTAGCAGCCCACCCGGGAAACCCTACAATGAGCAGTTCTTC | CASSPPGKPYNEQFF
TRBD1 | TRBJ2-5 | NA | TRBV6-6 | TGTGCCAGCAGTTCCCAAGACAGGGAGCAAGAGACCCAGTACTTC | CASSSQDREQETQYF
NA | TRBJ1-2 | few | TRBV19 | TGTGCCAGTAGTCCTTCCGGCTCCTATGGCTACACCTTC | CASSPSGSYGYTF
TRBD1 | TRBJ1-1 | NA | TRBV19 | TGTGCCAGCAGAAACCGGGACAGTAACACTGAAGCTTTCTTT | CASRNRDSNTEAFF
NA | TRBJ2-7 | once | TRBV11-1 | TGTGCCAGCAGCTTAGGATGGGGCACCTACTACGAGCAGTACTTC | CASSLGWGTYYEQYF
NA | TRBJ2-5 | NA | TRBV2 | TGTGCCAGCAGTCAGCTTCAAGAGACCCAGTACTTC | CASSQLQETQYF
TRBD1 | TRBJ2-7 | NA | TRBV5-4 | TGTGCCAGCAGCTTGGACAGGGGTTCCTACGAGCAGTACTTC | CASSLDRGSYEQYF
NA | TRBJ2-5 | NA | TRBV6-5 | TGTGCCAGCAGACGTCGACAGGTCCAAGAGACCCAGTACTTC | CASRRRQVQETQYF
NA | TRBJ2-7 | NA | TRBV7-9 | TGTGCCAGCAGCCCGACAAATTCCTACGAGCAGTACTTC | CASSPTNSYEQYF
NA | TRBJ1-1 | NA | TRBV7-8 | TGTGCCAGCAGCATACAGGGTTTTGGCACTGAAGCTTTCTTT | CASSIQGFGTEAFF
TRBD1 | TRBJ2-5 | NA | TRBV5-1 | TGCGCCAGCAGCTTGGGGGACAGGGGAAACCAAGAGACCCAGTACTTC | CASSLGDRGNQETQYF
TRBD1 | TRBJ2-7 | NA | TRBV27 | TGTGCCAGCAGGCGGACAGGATCCTACGAGCAGTACTTC | CASRRTGSYEQYF
TRBD1 | TRBJ2-7 | NA | TRBV2 | TGTGCCAGCAGTTACGACAGGGGTTTCACCTACGAGCAGTACTTC | CASSYDRGFTYEQYF
TRBD1 | TRBJ2-7 | NA | TRBV18 | TGTGCCAGCTCACCGACAGGGGGCATCTCCTACGAGCAGTACTTC | CASSPTGGISYEQYF
NA | TRBJ2-1 | NA | TRBV12-5 | TGTGCTAGTGGTATTGGGACTGCCTCCTACAATGAGCAGTTCTTC | CASGIGTASYNEQFF
NA | TRBJ1-4 | once | TRBV9 | TGTGCCAGCAACCCGACAGGTGGTACAACTAATGAAAAACTGTTTTTT | CASNPTGGTTNEKLFF